These 17 T cell receptor beta chains were sequenced from one sample in a study of a mutant IDH1 vaccine in newly diagnosed glioma. These TCRs' antigens remain unknown. Documented time point: week 5, during vaccination. The investigators gave 300 ug of mutant IDH1 20-mer peptide in each vaccine dose, together with topical imiquimod. Assay used: immunoSEQ multiplex PCR; TCRdb lists only in-frame clones, some missing. The sample shows tens of thousands of clones, about four fifths of them seen only once. The specimen was PBMCs, collected from a glioma patient whose treatment included an IDH1 peptide vaccine. The receptors come from a man in his thirties or forties with glioma.

The chain joins TRBV5-1 to TRBJ2-2, with D perhaps matching TRBD1 (7 bases). V was trimmed by 4 bases and J by 3 bases, leaving 13 bases between them. The CDR3 is 15 amino acids. CDR1 SGHRS and CDR2 YFSETQ come from the germline V gene. The CDR3 sequence is CASSQGGADTGELFF. The CDR3 DNA is TGCGCCAGCAGCCAGGGGGGAGCGGACACCGGGGAGCTGTTTTTT. Full variable domain (outside the CDR3, taken from reference TRBV5-1 and TRBJ2-2): KAGVTQTPRYLIKTRGQQVTLSCSPISGHRSVSWYQQTPGQGLQFLFEYFSETQRNKGNFPGRFSGRQFSNSRSEMNVSTLELGDSALYLCASSQGGADTGELFFGEGSRLTVL.

The rearrangement links TRBV5-5 to TRBJ2-2, with D unresolved. Per germline, CDR1 SGHKS and CDR2 YYEKEE (reference sequence). This CDR3 contains 14 residues. V shed 2 bases and J shed 2 bases, with 7 bases lying between them. CDR3 nucleotides: TGTGCCAGCAGCTTAGGTGTAAACACCGGGGAGCTGTTTTTT. Translated, it gives CASSLGVNTGELFF.

The chain is built from TRBV5-8 and TRBJ2-2; no clear D gene. The V end was cut by 4 bases, the J end by 8 bases, with 15 bases between. Germline V lookup: CDR1 SGHTS, CDR2 YDEGEE. The CDR3 spans 14 residues. The CDR3 sequence: CASSQNPTRGELFF. The CDR3, as DNA: TGTGCCAGCAGCCAGAATCCCACCAGAGGGGAGCTGTTTTTT.

The rearrangement joins TRBV9 to TRBJ2-2; 11 bases are a match to TRBD2. CDR3 length: 15 residues. Germline V gene lookup returns CDR1 SGDLS and CDR2 YYNGEE. Trimming took 2 bases from V and 6 from J; bases not matched to a gene: 3. CDR3 in DNA: TGTGCCAGCAGCGTGAGACTAGCGGGATCCGGGGAGCTGTTTTTT. It encodes CASSVRLAGSGELFF. The complete variable domain, with remaining parts taken from reference TRBV9 and TRBJ2-2, reads DSGVTQTPKHLITATGQRVTLRCSPRSGDLSVYWYQQSLDQGLQFLIQYYNGEERAKGNILERFSAQQFPDLHSELNLSSLELGDSALYFCASSVRLAGSGELFFGEGSRLTVL.

The chain employs TRBV9 and TRBJ2-3; D might be TRBD1 (5 bases). V lost 4 bases and J lost 0, with 15 bases in between. The CDR3 totals 16 residues. Germline V CDR1 and CDR2: SGDLS, YYNGEE. The CDR3 loop reads CASSTRTYGSTDTQYF. The DNA of the CDR3 is TGTGCCAGCAGCACCCGGACATACGGTAGCACAGATACGCAGTATTTT.

This clone was recorded once. The gene calls are TRBV4-1 and TRBJ2-7, with 8 bases aligning to TRBD2. V trimming: 0 bases; J trimming: 4 bases; junction bases outside the gene matches: 5. Germline V lookup: CDR1 MGHRA, CDR2 YSYEKL. This CDR3 has 15 residues. The CDR3 DNA sequence: TGCGCCAGCAGCCAAGATCGGCGGGAGGATTACGAGCAGTACTTC. Its translation: CASSQDRREDYEQYF.

This clone was picked up a small number of times. The chain recombines TRBV6-1 with TRBJ2-6; D might be TRBD2 (7 bases). The CDR3 runs to 19 residues. CDR1 MNHNS and CDR2 SASEGT come from the germline V gene. Trimming took off 2 bases at V and 0 bases at J, with 17 bases between the two ends. The CDR3 DNA reads TGTGCCAGCAGTGAACTTGGGGAGGGGGGACACTCTGGGGCCAACGTCCTGACTTTC. It yields the protein CASSELGEGGHSGANVLTF.

The V gene is TRBV9, the J gene TRBJ2-2; the D is unclear. The CDR3 covers 11 residues. Germline V gene data show CDR1 as SGDLS and CDR2 as YYNGEE. Trimming removed 3 bases at V and 7 bases at J, with 4 bases between. CDR3 sequence: CASSGGGELFF. The CDR3 nucleotides read TGTGCCAGCAGCGGCGGCGGGGAGCTGTTTTTT.

The V and J genes are TRBV5-1 and TRBJ1-1, with no clear D. The CDR3 spans 16 residues. Per germline, CDR1 SGHRS and CDR2 YFSETQ. The V end lost 5 bases, the J end lost 2 bases, and 19 bases lay between the germline ends. The CDR3 region has the DNA TGCGCCAGCAGTGTCGAAGGCGGAATTGTAAACACTGAAGCTTTCTTT. It translates to CASSVEGGIVNTEAFF.

The gene calls are TRBV7-8 and TRBJ2-5; 10 bases align to TRBD2. The V and J ends lost 3 bases and 5 bases, in that order; junction bases with no gene match: 9. The CDR3 covers 16 residues. Germline V gene sequence: CDR1 SGHVS, CDR2 FQNEAQ. CDR3 sequence reads: CASSFPVTSGWETQYF. The CDR3 nucleotides are TGTGCCAGCAGCTTCCCCGTGACTAGCGGGTGGGAGACCCAGTACTTC.

This clone has a handful of counts. This chain links TRBV5-1 with TRBJ1-1; 10 bases are shared with TRBD1. The CDR3 runs 15 residues. CDR1 is SGHRS and CDR2 is YFSETQ in the germline V gene. Losses at the gene ends were 3 bases for V and 3 bases for J; bases not matched to a gene: 5. CDR3 sequence: CASSSDRGIDTEAFF. The CDR3 bases are TGCGCCAGCAGCTCGGACAGGGGGATCGACACTGAAGCTTTCTTT.

This rearrangement joins TRBV4-2 to TRBJ1-1, with unresolved D. Germline loops: CDR1 LGHNA, CDR2 YNFKEQ. V was shortened by 6 bases and J by 3 bases, with 14 bases between the two germline ends. The CDR3 has 14 amino acids. The CDR3: CASRTNPEDTEAFF. In DNA, the CDR3 is TGTGCCAGCAGGACGAACCCGGAGGACACTGAAGCTTTCTTT.

The rearrangement links TRBV10-3 to TRBJ2-1; no reliable D call. Trimming cost V 3 bases and J 5 bases, with 5 bases left between them. The V gene's germline CDR1 is ENHRY and CDR2 SYGVKD. The CDR3 loop spans 12 amino acids. CDR3 DNA sequence: TGTGCCATCAGTGATCTAAACAATGAGCAGTTCTTC. Protein sequence: CAISDLNNEQFF.

This clone was counted between two and nine times. This chain links TRBV7-9 with TRBJ1-1; a possible D gene is TRBD1 (6 bases). This CDR3 has 15 amino acids. Trimming left V 3 bases short and J 6 bases short, with 17 bases between. The germline CDR1 and CDR2 sequences are SEHNR and FQNEAQ (reference sequence). The chain's CDR3 is CASSFLEGGYAEAFF. In DNA, the CDR3 is TGTGCCAGCAGCTTCTTAGAGGGGGGCTACGCTGAAGCTTTCTTT.

This clone is deemed large. This rearrangement joins TRBV19 to TRBJ1-1, with D maybe TRBD1 (6 bases). CDR1 LNHDA and CDR2 SQIVND come from the germline V gene (reference sequence). The CDR3 is 24 residues long. V was clipped by 3 bases and J by 5 bases, with 43 bases between them. CDR3 protein: CASSISLRIPLGRGDIKDRTEAFF. DNA of the CDR3: TGTGCCAGTAGTATTTCGCTCCGAATTCCCCTCGGCAGGGGCGATATTAAGGATAGAACTGAAGCTTTCTTT.

The rearrangement links TRBV27 to TRBJ2-6, with D perhaps TRBD2 (5 bases). The germline V and J ends were trimmed by 6 bases and 4 bases, with 13 bases remaining between them. The CDR3 runs to 15 residues. CDR1 MNHEY and CDR2 SMNVEV come from the germline V gene (reference sequence). This chain's CDR3 is CASSPDSAGANVLTF. The CDR3, as DNA: TGTGCCAGCAGCCCGGACTCTGCCGGGGCCAACGTCCTGACTTTC. Full variable domain (remainder filled in from reference TRBV27 and TRBJ2-6): EAQVTQNPRYLITVTGKKLTVTCSQNMNHEYMSWYRQDPGLGLRQIYYSMNVEVTDKGDVPEGYKVSRKEKRNFPLILESPSPNQTSLYFCASSPDSAGANVLTFGAGSRLTVL.

The rearrangement links TRBV15 to TRBJ1-3; possibly TRBD1 for D (5 bases). The V gene's germline CDR1 is LNHNV and CDR2 YYDKDF (reference sequence). Trimming took 6 bases from V and 0 from J, leaving 12 bases between them. The length of the CDR3 is 15 residues. CDR3 bases: TGTGCCACCAGTGCAGGGCTAAGCTCTGGAAACACCATATATTTT. Protein product: CATSAGLSSGNTIYF.